This TCR beta chain was recorded in a study of OX40 agonist ivuxolimab in advanced cancers. Study as a whole: Averaging roughly 60 years in age, with a range of roughly 20 to 90, the cohort was approximately 83% male.

With baseline, cycle 4 day 1, and cycle 7 day 1 as timepoints, blood was sampled. Regarding the study as a whole: At 0.1 to 3.0 mg/kg, clonal expansion of CD4+ and CD8+ blood T cells had occurred by week 6.

Measured with immunoSEQ multiplex PCR; TCRdb has only the in-frame clones, and not every one. The sample includes under 95,000 clones, around 90% of them seen just once. As for this clone: Its antigen is currently unknown.

The sequences come from CD4+ or CD8+ T cells sorted from blood, collected in a trial of the OX40 agonist ivuxolimab. The receptor was derived from an adult with an advanced solid tumor such as melanoma, head and neck, liver or kidney cancer.

The CDR3 coding sequence is TGTGCCAGCAGCTTAAGCGGGATGGGTTCCTACGAGCAGTACTTC. Its translation is CASSLSGMGSYEQYF. The J gene is TRBJ2-7, the V gene TRBV7-9; 7 positions agree with TRBD2. Trimming at V came to 2 bases and at J to 1 base, leaving 5 bases not matched to a gene. This CDR3 spans 15 amino acids. Germline CDR1 and CDR2: SEHNR and FQNEAQ (reference sequence).